These 27 T cell receptor beta chains came from one sample sequenced in a study of blood T cells in healthy people across ages. With a J-beta primer mix and a sample-barcoded 5' primer, a second PCR ran roughly 6 to 11 cycles. TCRdb ran MiXCR on the 5' RACE reads and lists one entry per CDR3 protein. The table shows about 900,000 distinct CDR3 sequences, with approximately 65% occurring only once. The sequencing sample was made of blood. The origin of the receptors is a man under 40 in good health.

The J gene is TRBJ2-1, the V gene TRBV10-3; D could derive from TRBD1 or TRBD2 (5 bases each). Germline V gives CDR1 ENHRY, CDR2 SYGVKD. Trimming took off 2 bases at V and 10 bases at J, with 9 bases between the two ends. The CDR3 extends over 12 amino acids. This chain's CDR3 is CAISEGGPEQFF. The CDR3 nucleotides read TGTGCCATCAGTGAGGGGGGTCCCGAGCAGTTCTTC.

The sample holds a few counts of this clonotype. The V call is TRBV12-3 or TRBV12-4, the J call TRBJ1-1; TRBD1 agrees at 8 bases. Trimming cost V 4 bases and J 7 bases; bases outside gene matches: 5. The CDR3 sequence is 13 residues long. CDR3 residues: CASSYQGASEAFF. In DNA form, the CDR3 reads TGTGCCAGCAGTTATCAGGGGGCTAGTGAAGCTTTCTTT.

This clonotype was picked up one time. The chain combines TRBV6-5 with TRBJ2-1, with D perhaps assigned TRBD1 or TRBD2 (6 bases each). The CDR3 contains 15 residues. V was trimmed by 0 bases and J by 7 bases, leaving 13 bases between them. Per germline, CDR1 MNHEY and CDR2 SVGAGI. The DNA for the CDR3 is TGTGCCAGCAGTTACTCCGGGGGCAGAAGTAATGAGCAGTTCTTC. Amino acids: CASSYSGGRSNEQFF.

The chain has TRBV6-1 and TRBJ2-5; tentative D call: TRBD2 (5 bases). V gave up 3 bases and J gave up 4 bases, with 12 bases separating them. The CDR3 consists of 14 residues. Per the germline V gene, CDR1 is MNHNS and CDR2 is SASEGT. CDR3 protein: CASSEMPRGETQYF. In DNA form, the CDR3 reads TGTGCCAGCAGTGAGATGCCACGGGGAGAGACCCAGTACTTC.

V gene TRBV15 combines with J gene TRBJ2-5; D not resolved. Germline V gene data show CDR1 as LNHNV and CDR2 as YYDKDF (reference sequence). V lost 8 bases and J 4 bases, leaving 14 bases between the germline ends. The CDR3 has 13 amino acids. In nucleotides, the CDR3 is TGTGCCACCCAGACCAGTGGGGTAGAGACCCAGTACTTC. Protein product: CATQTSGVETQYF.

The sample holds one count of this clonotype. V is TRBV28 and J is TRBJ1-2; D is unclear. Germline V gene data show CDR1 as MDHEN and CDR2 as SYDVKM. Deletions cut 2 bases from V and 2 bases from J, with 15 bases between. There are 16 residues in the CDR3. CDR3 region: CASSLTVAGQNYGYTF. CDR3 nucleotide sequence: TGTGCCAGCAGTTTAACGGTGGCTGGTCAGAACTATGGCTACACCTTC.

This clonotype has just one count. The chain has TRBV11-2 and TRBJ2-1; 7 nucleotides line up with TRBD1. This CDR3 spans 14 amino acids. CDR1 is SGHAT and CDR2 is FQNNGV in the germline V gene. J gave up 10 bases and V 1 base, and 7 bases lay outside the gene matches. CDR3 in DNA: TGTGCCAGCAGCTTAGGAGACAGGGTAGGGGAGCAGTTCTTC. It encodes CASSLGDRVGEQFF.

The chain employs TRBV5-6 and TRBJ2-1, with D hard to call. Trimming took 6 bases from V and 10 from J, leaving 14 bases between them. CDR1 SGHDT and CDR2 YYEEEE come from the germline V gene. This CDR3 is 12 amino acids long. This CDR3 is CASNFLRAEQFF. For the CDR3, the DNA is TGTGCCAGCAACTTCTTACGGGCGGAGCAGTTCTTC.

The chain has TRBV15 and TRBJ2-5; D might be TRBD1 (5 bases). Germline CDR1 reads LNHNV; CDR2 reads YYDKDF (reference sequence). V lost 0 bases, J lost 2 bases, and 10 bases lay in between. The CDR3 covers 15 residues. The CDR3 protein is CATSRDTGLQETQYF. For the CDR3, the DNA is TGTGCCACCAGCAGAGACACAGGTTTACAAGAGACCCAGTACTTC.

The chain links TRBV27 to TRBJ1-4; D may be TRBD1 (5 bases). The CDR3 totals 15 residues. V lost 6 bases to trimming and J lost 4 bases, with 15 bases between them. Per germline, CDR1 MNHEY and CDR2 SMNVEV (reference sequence). In DNA, the CDR3 is TGTGCCAGCAGCTTTATCGGCAGGGTTAATGAAAAACTGTTTTTT. Translating gives CASSFIGRVNEKLFF.

J is TRBJ2-1 and V is TRBV4-3, with D possibly being TRBD1 (6 bases). Germline CDR1 reads LGHNA; CDR2 reads YSLEER. V lost 4 bases and J lost 10, with 17 bases in between. The CDR3 consists of 14 residues. CDR3 in amino acids: CASSLGTGIYEQFF. The CDR3 region has the DNA TGCGCCAGCAGCCTCGGAACAGGGATTTACGAGCAGTTCTTC.

Ten or more counts support this clonotype. The J gene is TRBJ2-7, the V gene TRBV11-2; D call uncertain. This CDR3 is built from 12 residues. Trimming removed 2 bases at V and 4 bases at J, with 6 bases between. Looked up from germline, CDR1 is SGHAT and CDR2 is FQNNGV. CDR3 nucleotides: TGTGCCAGCAGCTTAATGCGGTACGAGCAGTACTTC. This encodes CASSLMRYEQYF.

This chain connects TRBV29-1 to TRBJ2-4, with TRBD2 as a possible D gene (5 bases). The closer fit of TRBJ2-7 to the DNA end suggests the J call may be wrong. The CDR3 sequence is 11 residues long. Germline lookup yields CDR1 SQVTM and CDR2 ANQGSEA. The CDR3 reads CSVQTGFEQYF. The CDR3 DNA reads as TGCAGCGTGCAAACGGGGTTCGAGCAGTACTTC.

This chain joins TRBV3-1 and TRBJ2-1, with TRBD2 as a possible D gene (6 bases). TRBJ2-7 explains the end of the DNA better; the J call may be wrong. Germline CDR1 and CDR2: LGHDT and YNNKEL (reference sequence). This CDR3 has 14 amino acids. CDR3: CASSPSHQGGEQYF. CDR3 DNA: TGTGCCAGCAGCCCAAGCCATCAGGGAGGCGAGCAGTACTTC.

The gene calls are TRBV20-1 and TRBJ2-1, with 9 bases fitting TRBD2. The CDR3 sequence is 17 residues long. Looked up from germline, CDR1 is DFQATT and CDR2 is SNEGSKA (reference sequence). The V and J ends lost 5 bases and 0 bases, in that order; junction bases with no gene match: 11. CDR3 amino acids: CSAHSASGESSYNEQFF. CDR3 nucleotide sequence: TGCAGTGCTCATTCGGCTAGCGGGGAGAGCTCCTACAATGAGCAGTTCTTC.

The chain has TRBV5-1 and TRBJ1-4, with TRBD1 matching 10 bases. The CDR3 length is 14 residues. In germline, CDR1 is SGHRS, CDR2 YFSETQ. With V trimmed by 3 bases and J by 8 bases, 4 bases remained unmatched. CDR3 coding DNA: TGCGCCAGCAGCTCGGGGACAGGGGAGGAAAAACTGTTTTTT. Translating it yields CASSSGTGEEKLFF.

The CDR3 DNA is TGCAGTGCTAGAGATTATTCCGGGGAGAGCTCCTACAATGAGCAGTTCTTC. This gives the protein CSARDYSGESSYNEQFF. The chain is built from TRBV20-1 and TRBJ2-1; TRBD2 might be the D (5 bases). Trimming cost V 0 bases and J 0 bases, with 15 bases left between them. Germline lookup yields CDR1 DFQATT and CDR2 SNEGSKA (reference sequence). The CDR3 consists of 17 residues.

This clonotype came up a few times. The chain carries TRBV6-6 and TRBJ1-6; 8 bases line up with TRBD1. Germline CDR1 reads MNHNY; CDR2 reads SVGAGI (reference sequence). The J segment lost 6 bases and the V segment lost 4 bases, leaving 5 bases of the junction unmatched. This CDR3 has 15 residues. CDR3 loop: CASSSPGQGNSPLHF. The CDR3 DNA reads as TGTGCCAGCAGTTCCCCCGGACAGGGTAATTCACCCCTCCACTTT.

The gene calls are TRBV7-3 and TRBJ2-7; the D gene is possibly TRBD2 (6 bases). CDR1 is SGHTA, CDR2 FQGTGA, per germline. Trimming took 0 bases from V and 5 from J, leaving 11 bases between them. This CDR3 has 14 amino acids. CDR3 loop: CASSLTPGVDEQYF. The CDR3 DNA follows: TGTGCCAGCAGCTTAACGCCGGGGGTCGACGAGCAGTACTTC. The whole variable domain, filled in from reference TRBV7-3 and TRBJ2-7, reads GAGVSQTPSNKVTEKGKYVELRCDPISGHTALYWYRQSLGQGPEFLIYFQGTGAADDSGLPNDRFFAVRPEGSVSTLKIQRTERGDSAVYLCASSLTPGVDEQYFGPGTRLTVT.

This clonotype was recorded once. V gene TRBV29-1 combines with J gene TRBJ2-3; the D gene is possibly TRBD2 (5 bases). Trimming left V 4 bases short and J 7 bases short, with 15 bases between. Germline V gene sequence: CDR1 SQVTM, CDR2 ANQGSEA. The CDR3 runs 13 residues. The CDR3 coding sequence is TGCAGCGTTGTACCACTAGGAAAAAATACGCAGTATTTT. Its translation: CSVVPLGKNTQYF.

This rearrangement joins TRBV6-2 or TRBV6-3 to TRBJ2-3; 10 positions agree with TRBD1. The CDR3 covers 15 residues. The junction had 2 bases not matched to a gene; V was cut back by 1 base and J by 4 bases. In germline, CDR1 is MNHEY, CDR2 SVGEGT. The CDR3 reads CASSYLGQGADTQYF. The CDR3 DNA sequence: TGTGCCAGCAGTTACTTAGGACAGGGGGCAGATACGCAGTATTTT.

The chain uses TRBV10-3 and TRBJ2-7; TRBD2 matches 13 bases. The V segment lost 4 bases and the J segment 2 bases; nucleotides outside the gene matches: 8. The CDR3 runs to 17 residues. Germline V gene data show CDR1 as ENHRY and CDR2 as SYGVKD. CDR3 bases: TGTGCCATCAGTGGCACCCATACTAGCGGGGGGGCCTACGAGCAGTACTTC. It encodes CAISGTHTSGGAYEQYF.

This chain uses TRBV14 with TRBJ1-2; TRBD1 aligns across 9 bases. Germline assignment: CDR1 SGHDN and CDR2 FVKESK. Losses at the gene ends were 3 bases for V and 8 bases for J; bases not matched to a gene: 13. CDR3 length: 16 residues. The CDR3 is CASSQVGTGPIGGYTF. Here the CDR3 DNA reads TGTGCCAGCAGCCAGGTCGGGACAGGGCCAATAGGCGGCTACACCTTC.

A word on this clonotype: A much larger clonotype is one base distant, so this may be a read error. The chain carries TRBV7-2 and TRBJ1-2; 9 bases map to TRBD1. Germline V gene sequence: CDR1 SGHTA, CDR2 FQGNSA. The CDR3 consists of 14 residues. The CDR3, as DNA: TGTGCCGGCAGCTTCTCGCGACAGGGGGGAGGCTACACCTTC. Its translation: CAGSFSRQGGGYTF.

The CDR3 protein is CSARRTSGATDTQYF. In DNA form, the CDR3 reads TGCAGTGCTAGACGGACTAGCGGGGCGACAGATACGCAGTATTTT. The chain links TRBV20-1 to TRBJ2-3; 12 bases match TRBD2. Germline V gene sequence: CDR1 DFQATT, CDR2 SNEGSKA (reference sequence). Germline trimming cut 2 bases from V and 3 bases from J; bases unmatched to any gene: 3. The CDR3 length is 15 residues.

This clonotype has a handful of counts. The rearrangement links TRBV7-2 to TRBJ2-5; 8 bases are a match to TRBD2. Germline assignment: CDR1 SGHTA and CDR2 FQGNSA. The CDR3 is 13 residues long. With V trimmed by 7 bases and J by 2 bases, 3 bases remained unmatched. CDR3 sequence reads: CASTSSGQETQYF. DNA of the CDR3: TGTGCCAGCACCTCTAGCGGGCAAGAGACCCAGTACTTC.

This chain joins TRBV29-1 and TRBJ1-2, with no clear D. Germline V gives CDR1 SQVTM, CDR2 ANQGSEA. Trimming stripped 7 bases from V and 8 bases from J, with 11 bases between. This CDR3 is built from 10 residues. CDR3 loop: CSAEQNGYTF. As DNA, the CDR3 is TGCAGCGCTGAGCAGAACGGCTACACCTTC.